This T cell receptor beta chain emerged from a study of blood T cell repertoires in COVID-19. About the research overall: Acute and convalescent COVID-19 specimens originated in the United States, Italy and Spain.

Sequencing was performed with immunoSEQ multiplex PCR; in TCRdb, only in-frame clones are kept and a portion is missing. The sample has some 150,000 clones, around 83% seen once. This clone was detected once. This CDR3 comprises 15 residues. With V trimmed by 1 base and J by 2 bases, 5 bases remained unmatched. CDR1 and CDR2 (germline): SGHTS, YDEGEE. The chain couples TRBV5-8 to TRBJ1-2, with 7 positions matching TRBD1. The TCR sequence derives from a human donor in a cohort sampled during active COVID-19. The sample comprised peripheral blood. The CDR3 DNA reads TGTGCCAGCAGCTTGACCGGGACAGCGAACTATGGCTACACCTTC. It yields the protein CASSLTGTANYGYTF. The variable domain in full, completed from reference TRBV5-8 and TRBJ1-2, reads EAGVTQSPTHLIKTRGQQATLRCSPISGHTSVYWYQQALGLGLQFLLWYDEGEERNRGNFPPRFSGRQFPNYSSELNVNALELEDSALYLCASSLTGTANYGYTFGSGTRLTVV.